Below, 27 T cell receptor beta chains from the same sample are listed, as sequenced in a study of blood T cell repertoires in COVID-19. Produced via immunoSEQ multiplex PCR; TCRdb's table is partial and in-frame only. The sample gives 85,000 to 90,000 clones, 86% of which show up once; about 1.2% is in the top ten. Sequencing was performed on peripheral blood. The receptors come from an older man with active or convalescent COVID-19.

The J gene is TRBJ2-1, the V gene TRBV9; 11 nucleotides match TRBD2. The CDR3 has 18 residues. Germline trimming cut 2 bases from V and 4 bases from J; bases unmatched to any gene: 11. From germline, CDR1 is SGDLS and CDR2 YYNGEE. Written as DNA, the CDR3 is TGTGCCAGCAGCGTCCGACTAGCGGGGACCAAGTTATACAATGAGCAGTTCTTC. It encodes CASSVRLAGTKLYNEQFF.

The chain employs TRBV19 and TRBJ2-2; 10 bases agree with TRBD1. The CDR3 contains 17 residues. Germline CDR1 is LNHDA and CDR2 is SQIVND (reference sequence). V trimming: 7 bases; J trimming: 2 bases; junction bases outside the gene matches: 10. The DNA for the CDR3 is TGTGCCAGTACCGGGACAGGGGTCATTCGAAACACCGGGGAGCTGTTTTTT. It specifies CASTGTGVIRNTGELFF.

The chain carries TRBV28 and TRBJ1-3; TRBD1 matches 8 bases. The CDR3 has 15 residues. Germline CDR1 is MDHEN and CDR2 is SYDVKM. The J segment lost 1 base and the V segment lost 6 bases, leaving 5 bases of the junction unmatched. The DNA for the CDR3 is TGTGCCAGCAGGGTGACAGGGGATTCTGGAAACACCATATATTTT. This codes for CASRVTGDSGNTIYF.

The V gene is TRBV5-1, the J gene TRBJ1-2; 7 bases match TRBD1. In germline, CDR1 is SGHRS, CDR2 YFSETQ. The CDR3 length is 12 residues. The J segment lost 8 bases and the V segment lost 5 bases, leaving 6 bases of the junction unmatched. CDR3 protein: CASREGQLGYTF. DNA of the CDR3: TGCGCCAGCAGGGAGGGACAGTTAGGCTACACCTTC.

The chain links TRBV6-5 to TRBJ1-1; the match to TRBD1 covers 12 bases. The V segment lost 0 bases and the J segment 8 bases; nucleotides outside the gene matches: 4. Germline V gene lookup returns CDR1 MNHEY and CDR2 SVGAGI. The CDR3 contains 15 residues. As DNA, the CDR3 is TGTGCCAGCAGTTACTCCTCGGGGACAGGGGGCGAAGCTTTCTTT. The encoded protein is CASSYSSGTGGEAFF.

The chain is built from TRBV5-4 and TRBJ2-7; D remains unclear. Germline values: CDR1 SGHNT, CDR2 YYREEE (reference sequence). There are 14 residues in the CDR3. Between the trimmed V and J ends, which lost 0 bases and 2 bases, there was a span of 9 bases. The CDR3, as DNA: TGTGCCAGCAGCTTGGATTTGAGGACCTACGAGCAGTACTTC. It yields the protein CASSLDLRTYEQYF.

The chain employs TRBV9 and TRBJ1-3, with 8 positions matching TRBD1. Germline CDR1 is SGDLS and CDR2 is YYNGEE. This CDR3 comprises 16 residues. With 4 bases clipped from V and 2 bases from J, the junction kept 8 bases outside the gene matches. CDR3 in DNA: TGTGCCAGCAGCCGCGCCTCACAGGGGGCTGGAAACACCATATATTTT. As protein: CASSRASQGAGNTIYF.

The V call is TRBV7-9, the J call TRBJ1-2, with D perhaps TRBD1 (5 bases). Germline V lookup: CDR1 SEHNR, CDR2 FQNEAQ (reference sequence). The length of the CDR3 is 13 residues. Trimming shortened V by 8 bases and J by 4 bases, and 14 bases separated the two germline ends. Written as DNA, the CDR3 is TGTGCCAGCGGGCAGACAGACCTCTATGGCTACACCTTC. It codes for CASGQTDLYGYTF.

This chain connects TRBV3-1 (or the pseudogene TRBV3-2) to TRBJ1-2; TRBD1 agrees at 9 bases. CDR1 is LGHDT, CDR2 YNNKEL, per germline (reference sequence). There are 15 residues in the CDR3. The J segment lost 7 bases and the V segment lost 1 base, leaving 7 bases of the junction unmatched. CDR3 coding DNA: TGTGCCAGCAGCCAAGTCTTGACAGGGGGTGCTGGCTACACCTTC. It specifies CASSQVLTGGAGYTF.

V gene TRBV3-1 (or the pseudogene TRBV3-2) combines with J gene TRBJ2-7, with TRBD1 matching over 9 bases. The germline V gene encodes CDR1 LGHDT and CDR2 YNNKEL (reference sequence). Trimming cost V 8 bases and J 6 bases; bases outside gene matches: 11. The CDR3 contains 14 residues. DNA of the CDR3: TGTGCCAGCGGAACCGGGACAGGGCTTTCCGAGCAGTACTTC. This sequence encodes CASGTGTGLSEQYF.

The chain's CDR3 is CAISLAGGEQYF. The CDR3 coding sequence is TGTGCCATCAGTTTAGCGGGAGGCGAGCAGTACTTC. The rearrangement uses TRBV10-3 and TRBJ2-7; 10 positions match TRBD2. The CDR3 has 12 residues. Germline CDR1 ENHRY, CDR2 SYGVKD. V lost 5 bases and J lost 6; bases outside the gene matches: 1.

The chain uses TRBV11-2 and TRBJ2-7; 11 nucleotides match TRBD2. The V gene end was trimmed by 5 bases and the J gene end by 2 bases; junction bases not matched to a gene: 5. The V gene's germline CDR1 is SGHAT and CDR2 FQNNGV. This CDR3 is 15 amino acids long. CDR3 bases: TGTGCCAGCAGCCAAAGACTAGCGGGACCCTACGAGCAGTACTTC. This translates into CASSQRLAGPYEQYF.

This clone was seen a handful of times. V gene TRBV7-8 combines with J gene TRBJ1-1; no firm D call. This CDR3 region has 13 residues. Germline V CDR1 and CDR2: SGHVS, FQNEAQ. The V and J ends lost 1 base and 5 bases respectively, with 8 bases between them. The CDR3 bases are TGTGCCAGCAGCTTAGTCGCGGGGACTGAAGCTTTCTTT. It translates to CASSLVAGTEAFF.

The CDR3 loop reads CASSRGTDTYEQYF. CDR3 coding DNA: TGTGCCAGCAGCAGAGGGACGGACACCTACGAGCAGTACTTC. V and J are TRBV7-8 and TRBJ2-7; D possibly uses TRBD1 or TRBD2 (5 bases each). Germline V gene data show CDR1 as SGHVS and CDR2 as FQNEAQ. The CDR3 consists of 14 residues. V was cut by 5 bases and J by 2 bases, with 13 bases left in between.

The J gene is TRBJ1-3, the V gene TRBV7-2; the D gene is possibly TRBD1 (6 bases). The CDR3 spans 14 residues. Per germline, CDR1 SGHTA and CDR2 FQGNSA. V shed 1 base and J shed 2 bases, with 6 bases lying between them. This CDR3 is CASSLGGPGNTIYF. The DNA for the CDR3 is TGTGCCAGCAGCTTAGGGGGGCCTGGAAACACCATATATTTT.

The chain links TRBV5-5 to TRBJ1-3, with D possibly being TRBD1 (6 bases). Germline CDR1 is SGHKS and CDR2 is YYEKEE (reference sequence). The CDR3 is 14 residues long. With 3 bases removed from V and 3 bases from J, the gap between germline ends came to 10 bases. The CDR3 nucleotides are TGTGCCAGCAGCTCTCAGACAGGTGGAAACACCATATATTTT. This sequence encodes CASSSQTGGNTIYF.

V usage is TRBV7-2 and J usage is TRBJ2-3; D is perhaps TRBD1 (6 bases). The germline V gene encodes CDR1 SGHTA and CDR2 FQGNSA. V shed 5 bases and J shed 2 bases, with 11 bases lying between them. The CDR3 contains 14 residues. The CDR3 loop reads CASSRDTITDTQYF. CDR3 DNA sequence: TGTGCCAGCAGCCGGGACACCATCACAGATACGCAGTATTTT.

The V call is TRBV6-5, the J call TRBJ2-7; D not certain. This CDR3 comprises 14 residues. The germline V gene encodes CDR1 MNHEY and CDR2 SVGAGI. V was cut by 6 bases and J by 4 bases, with 16 bases left in between. DNA of the CDR3: TGTGCCAGCAGCCGCTCTTTTACAGAGTACGAGCAGTACTTC. The encoded protein is CASSRSFTEYEQYF.

The V and J genes are TRBV5-1 and TRBJ2-1; 7 bases match TRBD2. This CDR3 comprises 16 residues. Germline-derived CDR1 and CDR2 are SGHRS and YFSETQ. With 4 bases clipped from V and 5 bases from J, the junction kept 12 bases outside the gene matches. The DNA of the CDR3 is TGCGCCAGCAGCGACCTCGGGGCTAGCGGCAACAATGAGCAGTTCTTC. Translating it yields CASSDLGASGNNEQFF.

CDR3 sequence: CASSPTGDTQYF. CDR3 bases: TGTGCCAGCTCACCGACAGGAGATACGCAGTATTTT. This chain connects TRBV18 to TRBJ2-3, with D perhaps matching TRBD1 (6 bases). Between the trimmed V and J ends, which lost 3 bases and 5 bases, there was a span of 6 bases. The CDR3 extends over 12 amino acids. Germline lookup yields CDR1 KGHSH and CDR2 LQKENI.

This clone was observed a few times. The chain is built from TRBV3-1 (or the pseudogene TRBV3-2) and TRBJ1-2; the D gene is possibly TRBD1 (6 bases). The CDR3 loop spans 14 amino acids. The V end was cut by 4 bases, the J end by 2 bases, with 11 bases between. CDR1 and CDR2 (germline): LGHDT, YNNKEL (reference sequence). The CDR3 coding sequence is TGTGCCAGCAGCCCGGACAGCCCGAACTATGGCTACACCTTC. The encoded protein is CASSPDSPNYGYTF.

The genes are TRBV7-8 and TRBJ2-1; a weak D match, TRBD2 (5 bases). Trimming stripped 1 base from V and 0 bases from J, with 19 bases between. The CDR3 extends over 19 amino acids. Germline lookup yields CDR1 SGHVS and CDR2 FQNEAQ. This CDR3 reads CASSLVVPTRRSSYNEQFF. CDR3 nucleotide sequence: TGTGCCAGCAGCTTAGTGGTCCCCACTAGGCGGAGCTCCTACAATGAGCAGTTCTTC.

The chain carries TRBV11-2 and TRBJ1-4; 8 bases match TRBD1. This CDR3 is 15 amino acids long. Trimming cost V 4 bases and J 4 bases; bases outside gene matches: 5. Germline V gene lookup returns CDR1 SGHAT and CDR2 FQNNGV. The CDR3 sequence: CASSSRTGFNEKLFF. In DNA form, the CDR3 reads TGTGCCAGCAGCTCGCGGACAGGGTTTAATGAAAAACTGTTTTTT.

This chain links TRBV10-3 with TRBJ1-1; tentative D call: TRBD1 (5 bases). This CDR3 contains 15 residues. V lost 0 bases and J 3 bases, leaving 11 bases between the germline ends. CDR1 and CDR2 (germline): ENHRY, SYGVKD. CDR3 sequence: CAISESWGPYTEAFF. The CDR3 nucleotides are TGTGCCATCAGTGAGTCGTGGGGCCCCTACACTGAAGCTTTCTTT.

This clone was counted only a few times. The gene calls are TRBV28 and TRBJ2-7; 11 nucleotides line up with TRBD2. The V gene end was trimmed by 10 bases and the J gene end by 1 base; junction bases not matched to a gene: 3. The germline V gene has CDR1 MDHEN and CDR2 SYDVKM. CDR3 length: 13 amino acids. CDR3 in amino acids: CATLAGGSYEQYF. The CDR3 region has the DNA TGTGCCACTCTAGCGGGAGGATCCTACGAGCAGTACTTC.

The V gene is TRBV7-8, the J gene TRBJ2-2; tentatively, D is TRBD1 (6 bases). Germline CDR1 is SGHVS and CDR2 is FQNEAQ. The CDR3 has 15 amino acids. The V end was cut by 6 bases, the J end by 0 bases, with 11 bases between. The CDR3 DNA reads as TGTGCCAGCAGACAGGACAGAGCGAACACCGGGGAGCTGTTTTTT. This gives the protein CASRQDRANTGELFF.

The sample holds one count of this clone. The CDR3 loop is CASSRRDYPDTQYF. The CDR3 DNA sequence: TGTGCCAGCAGCAGACGAGACTACCCAGATACGCAGTATTTT. The chain has TRBV5-5 and TRBJ2-3; D is perhaps TRBD2 (5 bases). Looked up from germline, CDR1 is SGHKS and CDR2 is YYEKEE (reference sequence). The length of the CDR3 is 14 residues. V lost 4 bases, J lost 4 bases, and 13 bases lay in between.